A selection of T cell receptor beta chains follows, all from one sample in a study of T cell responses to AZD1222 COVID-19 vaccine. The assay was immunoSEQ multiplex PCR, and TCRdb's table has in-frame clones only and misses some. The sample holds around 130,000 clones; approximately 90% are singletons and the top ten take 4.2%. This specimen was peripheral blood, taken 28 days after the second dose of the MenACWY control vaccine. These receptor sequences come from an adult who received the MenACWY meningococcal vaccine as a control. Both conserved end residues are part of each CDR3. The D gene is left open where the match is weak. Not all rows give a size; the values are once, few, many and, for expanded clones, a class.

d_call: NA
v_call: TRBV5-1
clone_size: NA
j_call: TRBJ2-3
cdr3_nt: TGCGCCAGCAGCTTGGCCTGGAAGGCAGGGACTCTTGGTTATACGCAGTATTTT
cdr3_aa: CASSLAWKAGTLGYTQYF

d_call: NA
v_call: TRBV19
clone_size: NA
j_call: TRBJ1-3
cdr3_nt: TGTGCCAGTAGTATGACGGCTTTCTCTGGAAACACCATATATTTT
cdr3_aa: CASSMTAFSGNTIYF

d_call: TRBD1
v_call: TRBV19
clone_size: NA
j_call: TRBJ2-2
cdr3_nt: TGTGCCAGTCGAAGACAGGGTCCCGGGGAGCTGTTTTTT
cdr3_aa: CASRRQGPGELFF

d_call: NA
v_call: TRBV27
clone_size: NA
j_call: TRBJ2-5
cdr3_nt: TGTGCCAGCAGCCCCGTCCCCCGGCTCTTACAAGAGACCCAGTACTTC
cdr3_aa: CASSPVPRLLQETQYF

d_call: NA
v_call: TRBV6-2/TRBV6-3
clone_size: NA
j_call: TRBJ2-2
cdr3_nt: TGTGCCAGCAGTTCATACAGGATGAACACCGGGGAGCTGTTTTTT
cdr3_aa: CASSSYRMNTGELFF

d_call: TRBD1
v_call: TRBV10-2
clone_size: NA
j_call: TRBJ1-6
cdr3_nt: TGCGCCAGCAGTTGGGACAGGCAAAATTCACCCCTCCACTTT
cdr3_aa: CASSWDRQNSPLHF

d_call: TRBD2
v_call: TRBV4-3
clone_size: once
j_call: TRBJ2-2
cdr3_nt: TGCGCCAGCAGCCAGCGTCCTAGCGGGGGTTACACCGGGGAGCTGTTTTTT
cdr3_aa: CASSQRPSGGYTGELFF

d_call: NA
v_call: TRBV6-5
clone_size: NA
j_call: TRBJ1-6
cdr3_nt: TGTGCCAGCAGTACCCCGGGCAGGGGCCATTCACCCCTCCACTTT
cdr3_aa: CASSTPGRGHSPLHF

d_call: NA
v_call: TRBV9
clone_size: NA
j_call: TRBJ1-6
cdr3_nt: TGTGCCAGCAGCTTGCTGGATTCACCCCTCCACTTT
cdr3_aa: CASSLLDSPLHF

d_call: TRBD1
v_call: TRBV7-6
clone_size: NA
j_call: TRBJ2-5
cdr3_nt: TGTGCCAGCAGCTACAACCTCGGGACAGGGGGCAGGGAGACCCAGTACTTC
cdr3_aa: CASSYNLGTGGRETQYF

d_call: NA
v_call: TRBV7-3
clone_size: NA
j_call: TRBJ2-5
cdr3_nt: TGTGCCAGCAGCTTAACGGCATTTGAGACCCAGTACTTC
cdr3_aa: CASSLTAFETQYF

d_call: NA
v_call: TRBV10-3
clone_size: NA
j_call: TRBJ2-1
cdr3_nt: TGTGCCATCACATGGGGCAGGACCTACAATGAGCAGTTCTTC
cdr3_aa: CAITWGRTYNEQFF

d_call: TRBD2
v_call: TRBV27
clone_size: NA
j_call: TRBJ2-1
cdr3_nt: TGTGCCAGCAGTTTGCCGACTAGCGGGAAATATGAGCAGTTCTTC
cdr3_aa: CASSLPTSGKYEQFF

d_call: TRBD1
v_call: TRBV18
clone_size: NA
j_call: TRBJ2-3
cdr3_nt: TGTGCCAGCTCCCCAGACAGGGACCGCACAGATACGCAGTATTTT
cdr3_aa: CASSPDRDRTDTQYF

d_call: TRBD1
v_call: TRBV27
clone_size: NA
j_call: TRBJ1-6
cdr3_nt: TGTGCCAGCAGTCCACGGACAGGGGCCCGGAATTCACCCCTCCACTTT
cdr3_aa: CASSPRTGARNSPLHF

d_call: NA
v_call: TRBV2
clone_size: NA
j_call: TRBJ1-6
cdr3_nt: TGTGCCAGCAGTGAAGGGGGGCTTTATTCACCCCTCCACTTT
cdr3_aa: CASSEGGLYSPLHF

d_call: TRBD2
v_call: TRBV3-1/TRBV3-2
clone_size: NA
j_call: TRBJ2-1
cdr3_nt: TGTGCCAGCAGCCGGCGGAGCGGGAATACCTACAATGAGCAGTTCTTC
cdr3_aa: CASSRRSGNTYNEQFF

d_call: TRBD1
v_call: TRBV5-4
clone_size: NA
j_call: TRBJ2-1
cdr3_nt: TGTGCCAGCAGCGCCGGGACAGGGTACAATGAGCAGTTCTTC
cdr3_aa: CASSAGTGYNEQFF

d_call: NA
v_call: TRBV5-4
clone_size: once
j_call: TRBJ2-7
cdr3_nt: TGTGCCAGCAGCCCCGGGGGAAAGGGGGCCTACGAGCAGTACTTC
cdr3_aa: CASSPGGKGAYEQYF

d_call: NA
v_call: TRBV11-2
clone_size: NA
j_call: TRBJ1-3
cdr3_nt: TGTGCCAGCAGCTTAGTATCCCGACAGTACGACTCTGGAAACACCATATATTTT
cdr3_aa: CASSLVSRQYDSGNTIYF

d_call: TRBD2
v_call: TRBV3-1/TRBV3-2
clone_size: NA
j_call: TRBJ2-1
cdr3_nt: TGTGCCAGCAGCCAAGATTTTCTAGCGGGAGGGACGCGTGAGCAGTTCTTC
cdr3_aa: CASSQDFLAGGTREQFF

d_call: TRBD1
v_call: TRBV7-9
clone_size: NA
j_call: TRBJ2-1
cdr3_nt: TGTGCCAGCAGCTTAGCGGGACAGGGGGCCGATGAGCAGTTCTTC
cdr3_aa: CASSLAGQGADEQFF

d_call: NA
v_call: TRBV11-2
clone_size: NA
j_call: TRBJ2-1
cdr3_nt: TGTGCCAGCACCCCGGGGCCCCAACACGACAATGAGCAGTTCTTC
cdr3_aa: CASTPGPQHDNEQFF

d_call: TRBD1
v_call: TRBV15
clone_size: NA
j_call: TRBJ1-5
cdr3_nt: TGTGCCACCAGCAGCCTTGGCGGACAGGGAAATCAGCCCCAGCATTTT
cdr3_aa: CATSSLGGQGNQPQHF

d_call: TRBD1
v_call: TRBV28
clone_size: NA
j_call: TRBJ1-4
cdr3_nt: TGTGCCAGCAGTCCACAACAGGGGTTGGGAGAAAAACTGTTTTTT
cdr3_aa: CASSPQQGLGEKLFF

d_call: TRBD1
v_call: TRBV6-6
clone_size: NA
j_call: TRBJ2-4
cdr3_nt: TGTGCCAGCAGGGGACAGGGAACGAGTAACATTCAGTACTTC
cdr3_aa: CASRGQGTSNIQYF

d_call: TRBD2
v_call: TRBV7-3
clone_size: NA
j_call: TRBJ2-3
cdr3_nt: TGTGCCAGCAGCCCGCGGACTAGCGGGAGTGCGGATACGCAGTATTTT
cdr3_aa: CASSPRTSGSADTQYF

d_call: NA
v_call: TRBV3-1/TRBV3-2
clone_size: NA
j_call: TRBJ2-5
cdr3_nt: TGTGCCAGCGCCCATCCGCGCGAGACCCAGTACTTC
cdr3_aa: CASAHPRETQYF

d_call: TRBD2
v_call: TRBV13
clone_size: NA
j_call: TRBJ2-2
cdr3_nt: TGTGCCAGCAGCCATCCACCGGGACTAGCGGGAGGCCCGAACACCGGGGAGCTGTTTTTT
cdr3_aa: CASSHPPGLAGGPNTGELFF

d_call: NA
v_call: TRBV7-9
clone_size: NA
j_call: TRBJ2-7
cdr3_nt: TGTGCCAGCAGCTTAGGGACAGCCTACGAGCAGTACTTC
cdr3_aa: CASSLGTAYEQYF

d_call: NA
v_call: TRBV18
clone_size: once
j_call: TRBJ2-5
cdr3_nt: TGTGCCAGCTCACGTCAAAGACCCGAAGAGACCCAGTACTTC
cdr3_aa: CASSRQRPEETQYF

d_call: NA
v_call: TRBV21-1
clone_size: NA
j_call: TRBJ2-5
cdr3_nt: TGTGCCAGCGTACGGGGACAGGTCCCGCGACCTCAAGAGACCCAGTACTTC
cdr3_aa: CASVRGQVPRPQETQYF

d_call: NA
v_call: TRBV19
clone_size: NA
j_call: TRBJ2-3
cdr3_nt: TGTGCCAGTGGGGGCATTCGCCGGGGCACAGATACGCAGTATTTT
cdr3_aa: CASGGIRRGTDTQYF

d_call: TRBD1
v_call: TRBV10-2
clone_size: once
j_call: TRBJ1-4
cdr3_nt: TGCGCCAGCAGTGAGCGACAGGGAACTAATGAAAAACTGTTTTTT
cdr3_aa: CASSERQGTNEKLFF

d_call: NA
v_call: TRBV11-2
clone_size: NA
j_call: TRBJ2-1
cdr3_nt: TGTGCCAGCAGCTTAGTTCTCGGCGTGGAATACAATGAGCAGTTCTTC
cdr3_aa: CASSLVLGVEYNEQFF

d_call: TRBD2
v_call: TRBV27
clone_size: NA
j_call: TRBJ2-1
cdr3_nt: TGTGCCAGCCTCAAGACTAGCGGGGGCCAATCGGGTGAGCAGTTCTTC
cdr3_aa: CASLKTSGGQSGEQFF

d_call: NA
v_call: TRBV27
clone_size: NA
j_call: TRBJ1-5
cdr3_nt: TGTGCCAGCAGTTTCGGAGACAGCAATCAGCCCCAGCATTTT
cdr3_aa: CASSFGDSNQPQHF